This passage covers 14 T cell receptor beta chains from one sample sequenced in a study of shared clonotypes between healthy human individuals. Repertoires were generated with immunoSEQ multiplex PCR, while TCRdb's copy carries only in-frame clones and drops some. Of roughly 810,000 clones detected, 90% to 97% appear once; the ten largest clones hold under 0.25%. CD45RO-negative CD8 cells positively selected for CCR7 made up the naive population, which excluded terminally differentiated effector memory CD45RA+ cells. Sequencing used naive CD8+ T cells sorted from blood. The origin of the receptors is a man aged 25 to 40 in good health.

The chain uses TRBV28 and TRBJ2-2, with D perhaps assigned TRBD1 or TRBD2 (5 bases each). Germline CDR1 MDHEN, CDR2 SYDVKM. The CDR3 totals 16 residues. Trimming stripped 6 bases from V and 4 bases from J, with 18 bases between. The DNA for the CDR3 is TGTGCCAGCAGCTCCTTGGGGGATTTGAGCACCGGGGAGCTGTTTTTT. Encoded protein: CASSSLGDLSTGELFF.

The J gene is TRBJ2-7, the V gene TRBV4-1; D is perhaps TRBD2 (5 bases). CDR1 and CDR2 from the germline V gene are MGHRA and YSYEKL. V lost 0 bases and J lost 4, with 7 bases in between. The CDR3 has 13 residues. The CDR3 protein is CASSQDRRYEQYF. The CDR3, as DNA: TGCGCCAGCAGCCAAGATAGGAGGTACGAGCAGTACTTC.

This clone came up once. J is TRBJ2-1 and V is TRBV7-6; D not resolved. Deletions cut 8 bases from V and 3 bases from J, with 17 bases between. The germline V gene has CDR1 SGHVS and CDR2 FNYEAQ. CDR3 length equals 15 residues. CDR3 loop: CASGPTAVLYNEQFF. In nucleotides, the CDR3 is TGTGCCAGCGGACCGACTGCGGTGCTCTACAATGAGCAGTTCTTC.

V and J are TRBV19 and TRBJ1-1; D remains ambiguous. The CDR3 sequence is 13 residues long. Germline CDR1 and CDR2: LNHDA and SQIVND (reference sequence). The V gene lost 2 bases and the J gene lost 7 bases, with 11 bases spanning the gap. CDR3 loop: CASSIWGEGEAFF. As DNA, the CDR3 is TGTGCCAGTAGTATATGGGGTGAGGGTGAAGCTTTCTTT.

This chain connects TRBV18 to TRBJ2-5; D perhaps matches TRBD2 (5 bases). The CDR3 extends over 14 amino acids. Germline V lookup: CDR1 KGHSH, CDR2 LQKENI. V was trimmed by 6 bases and J by 5 bases, leaving 16 bases between them. The CDR3 sequence: CASSPFGGRETQYF. Here the CDR3 DNA reads TGTGCCAGCTCCCCTTTCGGAGGACGTGAGACCCAGTACTTC.

This clone has a single count. V gene TRBV6-1 combines with J gene TRBJ2-7; 7 nucleotides align to TRBD1. The CDR3 covers 16 residues. V lost 3 bases, J lost 1 base, and 9 bases stayed unmatched. Germline V gene data show CDR1 as MNHNS and CDR2 as SASEGT. The CDR3 bases are TGTGCCAGCAGTGAGATTAAGGACAGGTTTTCCTACGAGCAGTACTTC. Translation: CASSEIKDRFSYEQYF.

Here the CDR3 DNA reads TGTGCCAGCAGCTTCAGGTACAATGAGCAGTTCTTC. Residues: CASSFRYNEQFF. The chain uses TRBV7-2 and TRBJ2-1; D is undetermined. Trimming took off 3 bases at V and 4 bases at J, with 4 bases between the two ends. Germline-derived CDR1 and CDR2 are SGHTA and FQGNSA. The CDR3 extends over 12 amino acids.

The rearrangement joins TRBV7-9 to TRBJ2-7; D is perhaps TRBD2 (6 bases). CDR1 and CDR2 from the germline V gene are SEHNR and FQNEAQ (reference sequence). Trimming pared 6 bases from V and 5 bases from J, leaving 20 bases between. The CDR3 runs 15 residues. The CDR3 region is CASSSSTAGGHEQYF. DNA of the CDR3: TGTGCCAGCAGTTCTTCCACCGCCGGGGGACACGAGCAGTACTTC.

The chain has TRBV4-1 and TRBJ2-7, with D maybe TRBD1 (6 bases). Per the germline V gene, CDR1 is MGHRA and CDR2 is YSYEKL. Trimming left V 8 bases short and J 3 bases short, with 8 bases between. The CDR3 spans 11 residues. The CDR3 coding sequence is TGCGCCAGCCGGGACAACTACGAGCAGTACTTC. It translates to CASRDNYEQYF.

The chain is built from TRBV10-1 and TRBJ2-3; the D is unclear. The CDR3 length is 14 residues. Looked up from germline, CDR1 is WNHNN and CDR2 is SYGVQD (reference sequence). Trimming left V 0 bases short and J 5 bases short, with 9 bases between. In DNA, the CDR3 is TGCGCCAGCAGTGAGTCTCGACCGGGAGATACGCAGTATTTT. Its translation is CASSESRPGDTQYF.

With regard to this clone: Other DNA sequences in the sample encode the same CDR3. This chain uses TRBV5-6 with TRBJ2-1, with D possibly called TRBD1 or TRBD2 (5 bases each). Trimming took off 4 bases at V and 5 bases at J, with 7 bases between the two ends. Germline V lookup: CDR1 SGHDT, CDR2 YYEEEE. CDR3 length: 12 amino acids. CDR3 sequence: CASSLGDNEQFF. CDR3 bases: TGTGCCAGCAGCCTGGGGGACAATGAGCAGTTCTTC.

The rearrangement links TRBV27 to TRBJ2-1; no clear D. V was shortened by 5 bases and J by 9 bases, with 8 bases between the two germline ends. Germline V lookup: CDR1 MNHEY, CDR2 SMNVEV (reference sequence). The length of the CDR3 is 11 residues. CDR3 sequence reads: CASSAWGEQFF. The CDR3 DNA is TGTGCCAGCAGTGCGTGGGGTGAGCAGTTCTTC.

This clone has only one observation. The chain links TRBV27 to TRBJ2-1; D gene ambiguous. With 3 bases removed from V and 5 bases from J, the gap between germline ends came to 11 bases. The CDR3 has 14 residues. The germline V gene encodes CDR1 MNHEY and CDR2 SMNVEV (reference sequence). CDR3 in DNA: TGTGCCAGCAGTTTTGATAGTTTCGACAATGAGCAGTTCTTC. Translated, it gives CASSFDSFDNEQFF.

The DNA for the CDR3 is TGTGCCAGCAGCACCCTAGCGGGCGGGTCCTACAATGAGCAGTTCTTC. The encoded protein is CASSTLAGGSYNEQFF. The genes are TRBV4-2 and TRBJ2-1, with 8 positions matching TRBD2. This CDR3 is built from 16 residues. Germline trimming cut 5 bases from V and 1 base from J; bases unmatched to any gene: 7. Germline CDR1 and CDR2: LGHNA and YNFKEQ.